This TCR beta chain was identified during a study of identifying expanded T cells in peripheral blood. General observations from the study: Over two and four weeks, about 15 and 19 clones changed, versus approximately 1.2 between replicates. Clone count variance between roughly two-week samples rose with total template count.

The V end lost 0 bases, the J end lost 3 bases, and 12 bases lay between the germline ends. This CDR3 is 16 amino acids long. CDR1 and CDR2 (germline): SGHRS, YFSETQ. A note on this clone: No antigen is known for it.

Data came from immunoSEQ multiplex PCR; TCRdb stores just in-frame clones and leaves some out. Seen here are tens of thousands of clones, around nine tenths observed once, and the top ten hold around 19%. During the collection period, no donor immune events like infections were recorded. This chain uses TRBV5-1 with TRBJ1-4; D not certain. The sequenced sample consisted of blood. This sequence originates from a person aged 18 to 70 in good health. DNA of the CDR3: TGCGCCAGCAGCTTGGAGAGGAGGGCGGCTAATGAAAAACTGTTTTTT. Its translation: CASSLERRAANEKLFF.